This T cell receptor beta chain stems from a study of T cell repertoires in cytomegalovirus infection. Study overall: It can be stated that public TCR beta signatures indicated CMV infection as well as a matching HLA type. Study-level results: HLA-C-restricted CMV clonotypes gave the most frequent clonotype in two of eight donors.

This CDR3 contains 14 residues. V was cut by 3 bases and J by 3 bases, with 11 bases left in between. This clonotype has ten or more counts. Its antigen remains unknown. TCRdb reanalysed the reads using MiXCR and keeps one entry per CDR3 protein. The repertoire consists of roughly 230,000 distinct CDR3 sequences, with 22% occurring once and the leading ten covering 15% to 20%. The gene calls are TRBV12-3 or TRBV12-4 and TRBJ1-1; D uncertain. The clonotype comes from a human donor in good health (CMV status not recorded). Some clones in this sample may be carry-over from other donors' samples. Sequencing was done on a sample of CD8+ T cells from PBMCs. The CDR3 DNA sequence: TGTGCCAGCAGTTTCCTACGGGGTGACACTGAAGCTTTCTTT. Its protein is CASSFLRGDTEAFF.